This T cell receptor beta chain was found in a study of T cell responses to AZD1222 COVID-19 vaccine. Study-level results: Repertoires were obtained solely post-peak T cell response. A reported finding is that nearly half of spike-specific TCRs target unmutated variant regions. White British people made up most donors, females outnumbered males, and clonal diversity was possibly underestimated. Only five to seven individuals given AZD1222 were seropositive at baseline.

Note on this clone: What it binds is not known.

Method: immunoSEQ multiplex PCR; TCRdb's copy keeps in-frame clones and lacks some. The sample yields around 100,000 clones, approximately 86% seen once. CDR3 size: 17 residues. Germline V gene sequence: CDR1 SGHNT, CDR2 YENEEA. V was clipped by 1 base and J by 3 bases; unmatched bases: 11. Sequencing used peripheral blood, obtained on day 0 of AZD1222 vaccination. V and J are TRBV11-3 and TRBJ2-5; 7 nucleotides align to TRBD1. The sequence derives from an adult in good health. This CDR3 reads CASSLGGWGQKEETQYF. The CDR3 DNA sequence: TGTGCCAGCAGCTTAGGGGGCTGGGGACAGAAAGAAGAGACCCAGTACTTC.